This entry lists 17 T cell receptor beta chains sequenced from one sample in a study of cytomegalovirus exposure and HLA in healthy donors. This PCR relied on a set of 60 Vbeta primers and 13 Jbeta primers. TCRdb's copy holds only in-frame clones and misses some; the assay was immunoSEQ multiplex PCR. This sample yields roughly 120,000 clones, of which more than 75% are seen a single time; about 3.5% belongs to the top ten. The sample was PBMCs. Source of these receptors: a man in his forties in good health and CMV-seronegative.

This chain joins TRBV7-2 and TRBJ2-1; D gene unclear. The CDR3 loop spans 12 amino acids. Trimming left V 4 bases short and J 2 bases short, with 3 bases between. Germline CDR1 reads SGHTA; CDR2 reads FQGNSA. CDR3 in amino acids: CASSSAYNEQFF. In nucleotides, the CDR3 is TGTGCCAGCAGCTCCGCCTACAATGAGCAGTTCTTC.

The CDR3 region has the DNA TGTGCCAGCAGCTTCGCCAGGGGCTACAATGAGCAGTTCTTC. Its translation: CASSFARGYNEQFF. The genes are TRBV7-6 and TRBJ2-1; TRBD1 might be the D (6 bases). The CDR3 extends over 14 amino acids. V was shortened by 3 bases and J by 3 bases, with 9 bases between the two germline ends. Germline CDR1 SGHVS, CDR2 FNYEAQ.

V gene TRBV5-1 combines with J gene TRBJ1-2, with D perhaps TRBD1 (6 bases). V lost 4 bases and J lost 2, with 9 bases in between. The CDR3 is 13 amino acids. Germline V CDR1 and CDR2: SGHRS, YFSETQ. CDR3 sequence: CASSNRANYGYTF. The DNA of the CDR3 is TGCGCCAGCAGCAACAGGGCGAACTATGGCTACACCTTC.

CDR3 nucleotides: TGTGCCAGCAGCCAAGGGGCGGGGGTTCCCCCGGAGACCCAGTACTTC. The encoded protein is CASSQGAGVPPETQYF. This chain joins TRBV4-2 and TRBJ2-5; 7 nucleotides align to TRBD2. Trimming at V came to 1 base and at J to 5 bases, leaving 10 bases not matched to a gene. The CDR3 length is 16 residues. Germline V gene data show CDR1 as LGHNA and CDR2 as YNFKEQ.

This chain connects TRBV4-1 to TRBJ1-5, with TRBD1 as a possible D gene (5 bases). CDR3 length: 14 amino acids. V was pared by 5 bases and J by 4 bases, with 12 bases between. Looked up from germline, CDR1 is MGHRA and CDR2 is YSYEKL. Written as DNA, the CDR3 is TGCGCCAGCAGCGGTGAAGGGGATAATCAGCCCCAGCATTTT. Translating it yields CASSGEGDNQPQHF.

The CDR3 DNA is TGTGCCAGCAGCTCCAGTTGGGACAAGCCCTACGAGCAGTACTTC. Its protein is CASSSSWDKPYEQYF. The chain combines TRBV7-2 with TRBJ2-7; the D gene is possibly TRBD1 (6 bases). CDR1 is SGHTA and CDR2 is FQGNSA in the germline V gene. This CDR3 comprises 15 residues. V lost 4 bases to trimming and J lost 2 bases, with 15 bases between them. The whole variable domain, remainder taken from reference TRBV7-2 and TRBJ2-7, is GAGVSQSPSNKVTEKGKDVELRCDPISGHTALYWYRQSLGQGLEFLIYFQGNSAPDKSGLPSDRFSAERTGGSVSTLTIQRTQQEDSAVYLCASSSSWDKPYEQYFGPGTRLTVT.

This clone showed up just a few times. The V gene is TRBV9, the J gene TRBJ2-3, with D possibly matching TRBD2 (5 bases). The germline gives CDR1 SGDLS, CDR2 YYNGEE. The CDR3 runs 17 residues. Trimming shortened V by 0 bases and J by 6 bases, and 20 bases separated the two germline ends. The CDR3 loop is CASSVAPTEAVTDTQYF. The CDR3, as DNA: TGTGCCAGCAGCGTAGCCCCCACGGAGGCAGTAACGGATACGCAGTATTTT.

This sequence joins TRBV2 and TRBJ2-7; no definite D call. This CDR3 has 12 residues. The V gene's germline CDR1 is SNHLY and CDR2 FYNNEI. Trimming left V 6 bases short and J 7 bases short, with 13 bases between. The CDR3: CASRTELREQYF. The CDR3 DNA is TGTGCCAGCAGGACCGAACTAAGGGAGCAGTACTTC.

The chain combines TRBV7-9 with TRBJ2-5, with D perhaps TRBD2 (5 bases). The J call may be wrong; the DNA end is better matched by TRBJ2-7. Germline-derived CDR1 and CDR2 are SEHNR and FQNEAQ (reference sequence). This CDR3 comprises 12 residues. This chain's CDR3 is CASSPGGYEQYF. The DNA for the CDR3 is TGTGCCAGCAGCCCAGGAGGCTACGAGCAGTACTTC.

The genes are TRBV4-2 and TRBJ2-5, with 9 bases lining up with TRBD1. Germline trimming cut 3 bases from V and 2 bases from J; bases unmatched to any gene: 7. CDR1 and CDR2 from the germline V gene are LGHNA and YNFKEQ. This CDR3 contains 16 residues. The CDR3 is CASSQLRDRAQETQYF. Written as DNA, the CDR3 is TGTGCCAGCAGCCAGTTGCGGGACAGGGCGCAAGAGACCCAGTACTTC.

The chain joins TRBV4-2 to TRBJ2-1, with 8 bases matching TRBD2. Germline CDR1 and CDR2: LGHNA and YNFKEQ. The CDR3 is 18 residues long. V shed 0 bases, J shed 6 bases, and the junction held 13 bases outside the gene matches. The CDR3: CASSQEPPGGPLGNEQFF. CDR3 sequence (DNA): TGTGCCAGCAGCCAAGAACCTCCGGGGGGGCCTCTGGGCAATGAGCAGTTCTTC.

The DNA of the CDR3 is TGTGCCAGCAGCCCGCGGTTTGACGCCGGGGAGCTGTTTTTT. It encodes CASSPRFDAGELFF. The chain uses TRBV7-6 and TRBJ2-2; D is ambiguous. The CDR3 runs to 14 residues. V shed 5 bases and J shed 6 bases, with 13 bases lying between them. From germline, CDR1 is SGHVS and CDR2 FNYEAQ.

The V call is TRBV7-3, the J call TRBJ2-5, with TRBD2 identical over 12 bases. The DNA matches TRBJ2-7 better at its end, which makes the J call doubtful. Germline CDR1 is SGHTA and CDR2 is FQGTGA. This CDR3 is built from 15 residues. The CDR3 sequence: CASSSTSGGPYEQYF. CDR3 coding DNA: TGTGCCAGCAGTTCCACTAGCGGGGGGCCCTACGAGCAGTACTTC.

This clone is a singleton in its sample. The J gene is TRBJ2-7, the V gene TRBV5-1, with 7 bases identical to TRBD1. Germline V CDR1 and CDR2: SGHRS, YFSETQ. The CDR3 runs to 14 residues. After removal of 0 bases from V and 4 bases from J, the junction contained 4 bases not matched to a gene. The CDR3: CASSLGQGDYEQYF. As DNA, the CDR3 is TGCGCCAGCAGCTTGGGACAGGGTGATTACGAGCAGTACTTC.

This chain links TRBV9 with TRBJ2-3, with 8 bases lining up with TRBD2. The CDR3 loop spans 18 amino acids. Germline values: CDR1 SGDLS, CDR2 YYNGEE. V gave up 2 bases and J gave up 0 bases; unmatched junction bases: 11. CDR3 DNA sequence: TGTGCCAGCAGCGTTTGGGAGCGGGGGACTACTAGCACAGATACGCAGTATTTT. Translation gives CASSVWERGTTSTDTQYF.

The chain recombines TRBV4-2 with TRBJ2-3; 10 bases fit TRBD2. Unmatched junction bases numbered 12, after V lost 2 bases and J lost 4 bases. Germline CDR1 LGHNA, CDR2 YNFKEQ. The CDR3 totals 18 residues. The CDR3: CASSQPAGGPSGADTQYF. As DNA, the CDR3 is TGTGCCAGCAGCCAACCAGCGGGGGGGCCAAGCGGCGCAGATACGCAGTATTTT.

The chain is built from TRBV4-1 and TRBJ1-2; D gene unclear. Trimming took off 0 bases at V and 6 bases at J, with 11 bases between the two ends. CDR1 is MGHRA and CDR2 is YSYEKL in the germline V gene. This CDR3 region has 14 residues. CDR3 DNA: TGCGCCAGCAGCCAAGAAGCGGGCCGGCATGGCTACACCTTC. It translates to CASSQEAGRHGYTF.